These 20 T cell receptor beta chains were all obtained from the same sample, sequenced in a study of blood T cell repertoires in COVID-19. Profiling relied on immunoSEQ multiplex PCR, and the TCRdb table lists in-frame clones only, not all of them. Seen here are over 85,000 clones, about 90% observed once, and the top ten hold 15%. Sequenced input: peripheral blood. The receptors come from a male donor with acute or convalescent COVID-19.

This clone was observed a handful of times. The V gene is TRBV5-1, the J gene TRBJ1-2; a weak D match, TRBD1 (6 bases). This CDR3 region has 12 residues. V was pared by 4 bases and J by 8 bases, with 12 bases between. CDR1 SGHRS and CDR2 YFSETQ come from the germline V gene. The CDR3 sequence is CASSPRGGGYTF. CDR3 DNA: TGCGCCAGCAGCCCCAGGGGCGGGGGCTACACCTTC.

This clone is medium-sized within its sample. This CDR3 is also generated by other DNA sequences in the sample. DNA for the CDR3: TGTGCCAGCAGTTACCGCCGAGGGGGCTCCTACGAGCAGTACTTC. The encoded protein is CASSYRRGGSYEQYF. V gene TRBV6-5 combines with J gene TRBJ2-7; perhaps TRBD1 as D (6 bases). The CDR3 runs to 15 residues. The V gene lost 2 bases and the J gene lost 0 bases, with 11 bases spanning the gap. Germline assignment: CDR1 MNHEY and CDR2 SVGAGI.

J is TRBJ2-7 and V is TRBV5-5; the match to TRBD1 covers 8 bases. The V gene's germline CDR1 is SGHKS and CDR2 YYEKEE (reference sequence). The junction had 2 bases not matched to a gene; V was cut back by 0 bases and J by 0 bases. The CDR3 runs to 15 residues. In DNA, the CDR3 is TGTGCCAGCAGCTTGGAAACAGGGGGCTCCTACGAGCAGTACTTC. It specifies CASSLETGGSYEQYF.

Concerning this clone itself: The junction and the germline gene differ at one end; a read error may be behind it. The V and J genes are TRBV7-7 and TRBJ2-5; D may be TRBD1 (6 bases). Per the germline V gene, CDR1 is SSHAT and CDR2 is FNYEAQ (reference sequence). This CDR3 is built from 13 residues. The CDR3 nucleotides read TGTGCTAGCAGCTTAGACAGGCAAGAGACCCAGTACTTC. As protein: CASSLDRQETQYF.

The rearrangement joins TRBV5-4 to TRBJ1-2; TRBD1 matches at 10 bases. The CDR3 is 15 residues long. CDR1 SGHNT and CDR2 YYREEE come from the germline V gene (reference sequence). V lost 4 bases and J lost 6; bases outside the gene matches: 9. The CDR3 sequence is CASSPARQGADGYTF. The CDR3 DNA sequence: TGTGCCAGCAGCCCCGCGAGACAGGGGGCGGATGGCTACACCTTC.

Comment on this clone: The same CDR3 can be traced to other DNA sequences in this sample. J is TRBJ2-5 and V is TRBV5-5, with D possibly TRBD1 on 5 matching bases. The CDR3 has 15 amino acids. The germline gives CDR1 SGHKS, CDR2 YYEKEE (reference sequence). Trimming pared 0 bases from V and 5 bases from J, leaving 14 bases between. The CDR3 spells CASSLGGQGRETQYF. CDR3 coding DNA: TGTGCCAGCAGCTTGGGTGGGCAGGGCCGGGAGACCCAGTACTTC.

The CDR3 loop is CASSKQGGTQYF. The CDR3 nucleotides read TGTGCCAGCAGTAAACAAGGGGGGACCCAGTACTTC. The V call is TRBV12-3 or TRBV12-4, the J call TRBJ2-5; D is possibly TRBD1 (6 bases). Trimming stripped 5 bases from V and 7 bases from J, with 11 bases between. The CDR3 totals 12 residues.

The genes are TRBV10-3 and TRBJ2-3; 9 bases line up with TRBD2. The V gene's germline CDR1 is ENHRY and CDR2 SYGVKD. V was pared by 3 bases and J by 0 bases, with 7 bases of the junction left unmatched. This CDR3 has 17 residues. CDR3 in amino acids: CAISELKRGASTDTQYF. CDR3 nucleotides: TGTGCCATCAGTGAACTTAAGCGGGGGGCTAGCACAGATACGCAGTATTTT.

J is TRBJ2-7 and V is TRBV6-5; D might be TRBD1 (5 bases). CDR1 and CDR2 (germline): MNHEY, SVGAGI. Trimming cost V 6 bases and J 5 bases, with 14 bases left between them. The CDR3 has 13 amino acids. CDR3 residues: CASRVDRGDEQYF. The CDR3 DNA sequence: TGTGCCAGCAGGGTAGACAGAGGAGACGAGCAGTACTTC.

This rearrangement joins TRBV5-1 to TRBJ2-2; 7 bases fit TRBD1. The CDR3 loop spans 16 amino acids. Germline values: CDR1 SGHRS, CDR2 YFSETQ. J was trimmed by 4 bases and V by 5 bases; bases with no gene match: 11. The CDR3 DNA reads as TGCGCCAGCAGATCCCCCGACAGGGCGGGCACCGGGGAGCTGTTTTTT. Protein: CASRSPDRAGTGELFF.

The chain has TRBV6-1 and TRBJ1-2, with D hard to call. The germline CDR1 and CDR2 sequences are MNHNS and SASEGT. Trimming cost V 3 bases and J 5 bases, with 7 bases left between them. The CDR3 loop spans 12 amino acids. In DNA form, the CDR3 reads TGTGCCAGCAGTGACGGGGAGTATGGCTACACCTTC. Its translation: CASSDGEYGYTF.

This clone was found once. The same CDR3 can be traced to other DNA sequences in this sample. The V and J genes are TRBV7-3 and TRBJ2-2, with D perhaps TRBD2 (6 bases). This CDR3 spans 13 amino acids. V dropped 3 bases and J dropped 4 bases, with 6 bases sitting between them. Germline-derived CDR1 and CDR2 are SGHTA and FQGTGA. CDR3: CASSFGGTGELFF. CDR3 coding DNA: TGTGCCAGCAGCTTCGGGGGCACCGGGGAGCTGTTTTTT.

The CDR3 nucleotides read TGTGCCAGCAGCGCCGGGACTAGCCGGGGGAGTGAGCAGTTCTTC. Translation: CASSAGTSRGSEQFF. The genes are TRBV14 and TRBJ2-1, with 9 bases identical to TRBD2. From germline, CDR1 is SGHDN and CDR2 FVKESK. The V segment lost 5 bases and the J segment 9 bases; nucleotides outside the gene matches: 11. This CDR3 is built from 15 residues.

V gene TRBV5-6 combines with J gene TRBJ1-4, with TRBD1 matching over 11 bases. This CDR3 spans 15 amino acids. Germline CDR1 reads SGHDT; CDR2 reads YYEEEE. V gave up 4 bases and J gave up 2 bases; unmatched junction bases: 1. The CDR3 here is CASSGQGATNEKLFF. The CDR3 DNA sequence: TGTGCCAGCAGCGGACAGGGGGCCACTAATGAAAAACTGTTTTTT.

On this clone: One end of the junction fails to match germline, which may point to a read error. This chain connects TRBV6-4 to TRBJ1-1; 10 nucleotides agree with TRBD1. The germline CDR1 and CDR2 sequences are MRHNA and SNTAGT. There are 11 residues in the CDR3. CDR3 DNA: TGTGCCCCGGACAGGGGGACTGAAGCCTTCTTT. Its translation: CAPDRGTEAFF.

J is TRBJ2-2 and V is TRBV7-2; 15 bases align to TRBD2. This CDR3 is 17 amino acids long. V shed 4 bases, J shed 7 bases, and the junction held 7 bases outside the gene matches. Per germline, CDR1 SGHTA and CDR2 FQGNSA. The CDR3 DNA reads TGTGCCAGCAGCTCCTCGGGACTAGCGGGGGGCCACGGGGAGCTGTTTTTT. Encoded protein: CASSSSGLAGGHGELFF.

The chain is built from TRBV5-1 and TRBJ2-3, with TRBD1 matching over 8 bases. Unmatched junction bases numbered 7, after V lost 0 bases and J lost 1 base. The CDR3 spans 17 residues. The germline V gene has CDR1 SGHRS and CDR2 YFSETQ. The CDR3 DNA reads TGCGCCAGCAGCTTGGGACAGGGGCGGTTAGGCACAGATACGCAGTATTTT. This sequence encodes CASSLGQGRLGTDTQYF. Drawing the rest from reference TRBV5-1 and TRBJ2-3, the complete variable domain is KAGVTQTPRYLIKTRGQQVTLSCSPISGHRSVSWYQQTPGQGLQFLFEYFSETQRNKGNFPGRFSGRQFSNSRSEMNVSTLELGDSALYLCASSLGQGRLGTDTQYFGPGTRLTVL.

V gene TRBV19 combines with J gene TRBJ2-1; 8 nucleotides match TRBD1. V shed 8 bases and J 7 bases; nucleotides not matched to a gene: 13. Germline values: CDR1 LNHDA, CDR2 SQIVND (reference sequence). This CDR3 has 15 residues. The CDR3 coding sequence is TGTGCCAGTGGGGATGGACAGGGTGGAAGGAATGAGCAGTTCTTC. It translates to CASGDGQGGRNEQFF.

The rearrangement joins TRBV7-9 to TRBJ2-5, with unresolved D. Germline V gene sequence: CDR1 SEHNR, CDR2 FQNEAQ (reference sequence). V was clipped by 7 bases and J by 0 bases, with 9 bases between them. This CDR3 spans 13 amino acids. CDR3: CASTTPNQETQYF. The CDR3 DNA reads TGTGCCAGCACCACACCTAACCAAGAGACCCAGTACTTC.

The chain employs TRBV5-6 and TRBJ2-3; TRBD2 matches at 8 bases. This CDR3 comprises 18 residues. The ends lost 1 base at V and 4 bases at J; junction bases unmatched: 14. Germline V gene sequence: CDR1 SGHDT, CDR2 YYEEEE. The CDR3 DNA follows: TGTGCCAGCAGCTTGAGGGGTTGGCGGAGCGGGGGCGCAGATACGCAGTATTTT. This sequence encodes CASSLRGWRSGGADTQYF.